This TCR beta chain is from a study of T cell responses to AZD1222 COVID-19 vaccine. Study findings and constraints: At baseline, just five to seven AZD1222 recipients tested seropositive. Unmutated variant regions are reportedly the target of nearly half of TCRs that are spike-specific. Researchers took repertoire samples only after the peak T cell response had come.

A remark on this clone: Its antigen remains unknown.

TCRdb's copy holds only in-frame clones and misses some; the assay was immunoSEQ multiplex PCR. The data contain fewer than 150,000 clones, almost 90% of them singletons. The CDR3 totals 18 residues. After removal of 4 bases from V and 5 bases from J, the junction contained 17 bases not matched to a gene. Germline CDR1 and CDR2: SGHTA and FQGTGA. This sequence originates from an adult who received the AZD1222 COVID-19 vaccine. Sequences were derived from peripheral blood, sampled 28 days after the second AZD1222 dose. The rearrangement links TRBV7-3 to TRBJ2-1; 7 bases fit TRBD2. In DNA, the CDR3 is TGTGCCAGCAGCTCATTAGGGGATTATAGGACTAGTCACAATGAGCAGTTCTTC. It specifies CASSSLGDYRTSHNEQFF.